The clone carrying this T cell receptor (beta chain) was recorded many times. This specimen comes from a study of regulatory T cells in long-lasting Graves disease. Study information: Those Graves' patients who were newly diagnosed had been on antithyroid drugs under 3 months.

Time point here: newly diagnosed GD, antithyroid drugs for less than 3 months. Scientists built the TCR library using RNA that was extracted from PBMCs. Patients were from an endocrinology department in Xi'an, China. Building of the TCR beta libraries involved iRepertoire HTBI primers and Arm-PCR of CDR3 regions. In the authors' methods: Spanning all samples, the identified segments comprised approximately 60 TRBV and approximately 14 TRBJ. TCRdb re-derived calls from the multiplex PCR reads in MiXCR, one entry per CDR3 protein. It is TCRdb's table, rather than the study itself, that gives the V and J calls and clone size. The sample lists 550,000 to 700,000 distinct CDR3 sequences, roughly a sixth occurring once. This CDR3 spans 15 amino acids. Trimming pared 1 base from V and 6 bases from J, leaving 13 bases between. The germline gives CDR1 SEHNR, CDR2 FQNEAQ (reference sequence). The same data also went into a second study, on T cells in Graves' hyperthyroidism and ophthalmopathy.

The chain combines TRBV7-9 with TRBJ2-1; D is ambiguous. The sequence was collected from a man aged 18 to 30 with Graves disease. The specimen comprised peripheral blood mononuclear cells (PBMCs), sampled at new diagnosis, from a patient treated with antithyroid drugs. The CDR3 bases are TGTGCCAGCAGCTTAGGGGCCAACCCCGGCAATGAGCAGTTCTTC. Residues: CASSLGANPGNEQFF.